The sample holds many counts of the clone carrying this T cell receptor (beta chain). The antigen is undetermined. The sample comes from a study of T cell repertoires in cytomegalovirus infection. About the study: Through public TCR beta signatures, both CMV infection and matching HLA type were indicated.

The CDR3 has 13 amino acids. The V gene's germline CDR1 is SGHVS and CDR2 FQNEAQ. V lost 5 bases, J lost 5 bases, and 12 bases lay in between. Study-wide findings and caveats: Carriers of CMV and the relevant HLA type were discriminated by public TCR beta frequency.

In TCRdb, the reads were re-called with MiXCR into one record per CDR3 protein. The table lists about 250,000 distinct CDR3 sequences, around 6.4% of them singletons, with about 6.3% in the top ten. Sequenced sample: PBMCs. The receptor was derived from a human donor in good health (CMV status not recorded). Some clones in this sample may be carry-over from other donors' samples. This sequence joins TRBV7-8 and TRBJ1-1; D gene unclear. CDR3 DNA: TGTGCCAGCAGCCTGGGAAGTAGGACTGAAGCTTTCTTT. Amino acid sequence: CASSLGSRTEAFF.